A single T cell receptor (beta chain) is shown here with its context. Its antigen is not identified. The data were obtained in a study of monozygotic twins with inflammatory bowel disease. Study conclusions and caveats: Clonotype overlap with others was lower in IBD patients than in healthy twins, a difference that was greatest with disease activity.

UMIs with a 6-nucleotide sample barcode were added by template switching. TCRdb re-called the 5' RACE reads and gives one entry per CDR3 protein, without DNA. This listing includes 140,000 to 150,000 distinct CDR3 sequences. This clonotype originated in a human donor with ulcerative colitis or Crohn's disease, or a healthy co-twin of an affected twin (not recorded which). Sequencing was done on a sample of blood.

CDR3 loop: CASSLAAGAVQPQHF. The rearrangement links TRBV27 to TRBJ1-5; lacking DNA, the TRBD1 call made by TCRdb goes unchecked. The length of the CDR3 is 15 residues. The germline gives CDR1 MNHEY, CDR2 SMNVEV (reference sequence).